This is a list of T cell receptor beta chains from one sample in a study of blood T cell repertoires in COVID-19. Here immunoSEQ multiplex PCR was the method, and the copy in TCRdb shows in-frame clones only, minus some. Among 200,000 to 300,000 clones listed, more than 80% were seen once. Sequenced sample: peripheral blood. All receptors derive from a human donor in a cohort sampled during active COVID-19. Both conserved end residues are part of each CDR3. A D gene is named only where the DNA matches it firmly. Clone size is given for some rows only: seen once, a few or many times, or a class if the clone is expanded.

>16|TRBD2|NA|TRBJ2-7|TRBV11-2
TGTGCCAGCAGGCCGCTAGCGGGAGCGGTCGGGTACGAGCAGTACTTC
CASRPLAGAVGYEQYF
>15|TRBD2|NA|TRBJ2-1|TRBV19
TGTGCCAGTACTCTAGCGGAAAGCTCCTACAATGAGCAGTTCTTC
CASTLAESSYNEQFF
>15|TRBD1|few|TRBJ2-2|TRBV11-2
TGTGCCAGCAGCTTCGGGACAGCGAACACCGGGGAGCTGTTTTTT
CASSFGTANTGELFF
>14|TRBD1|NA|TRBJ1-2|TRBV18
TGTGCCAGCTCACGGACAGGAAACAACTATGGCTACACCTTC
CASSRTGNNYGYTF
>13|NA|once|TRBJ1-2|TRBV5-1
TGCGCCAGCAGCTTGAGACTAGCCTATGGCTACACCTTC
CASSLRLAYGYTF
>15|TRBD1|NA|TRBJ2-3|TRBV9
TGTGCCAGCAGCGCTCGACAGGGAAGATCAGATACGCAGTATTTT
CASSARQGRSDTQYF
>18|TRBD2|many|TRBJ2-5|TRBV27
TGTGCCAGCAGTTCCGGACTAGCGGGAGGGCCGGGCCAAGAGACCCAGTACTTC
CASSSGLAGGPGQETQYF
>19|TRBD2|once|TRBJ2-7|TRBV5-8
TGTGCCAGCAGATCTTACCCGGGACTAGCGGGAGGTTCCCCCTACGAGCAGTACTTC
CASRSYPGLAGGSPYEQYF
>14|NA|NA|TRBJ1-6|TRBV7-2
TGTGCCAGCAGCCCGGAGATATATAATTCACCCCTCCACTTT
CASSPEIYNSPLHF
>15|NA|NA|TRBJ1-4|TRBV5-1
TGCGCCAGCAGCTTGATGGGGGCGGCTAATGAAAAACTGTTTTTT
CASSLMGAANEKLFF
>13|NA|NA|TRBJ2-7|TRBV7-9
TGTGCCAGCAGCGGGGGGGCGTCCTACGAGCAGTACTTC
CASSGGASYEQYF
>15|TRBD1|NA|TRBJ2-3|TRBV7-8
TGTGCCAGCAGCTTAGCTGGGACAGGCACAGATACGCAGTATTTT
CASSLAGTGTDTQYF
>15|TRBD1|NA|TRBJ2-2|TRBV7-9
TGTGCCAGCAGCATAACGACAGGGGCGTCCGGGGAGCTGTTTTTT
CASSITTGASGELFF
>17|NA|once|TRBJ2-6|TRBV5-8
TGTGCCAGCAGCTTGGCCGGGCGAGGGTTTGGGGCCAACGTCCTGACTTTC
CASSLAGRGFGANVLTF
>15|NA|NA|TRBJ1-4|TRBV27
TGTGCCAGCAGTTTAAGCCAGGCCGGGGGGGAAAAACTGTTTTTT
CASSLSQAGGEKLFF
>18|NA|NA|TRBJ1-4|TRBV5-1
TGCGCCAGCAGCTTGGAACAGGGTGAAAAGATGTCTAATGAAAAACTGTTTTTT
CASSLEQGEKMSNEKLFF
>14|NA|NA|TRBJ1-1|TRBV18
TGTGCCAGCTCTCAGGCCAGACCTAACACTGAAGCTTTCTTT
CASSQARPNTEAFF